This TCR beta chain derives from a study of read filtering for tumor transcriptome and immune sequencing. For the study at large: The cohort had about 16 men and approximately 13 women aged about 45 to 80, mean roughly 66 years. Per sample, TCR-region reads ranged about 4 to 11 million by IR-seq, roughly 75 to 1,400 by RNA-seq.

The study's findings and limits: The sorted CD138-negative fraction was a mixed bone marrow immune population, not purified T cells.

CDR3 length: 13 amino acids. CDR1 is SGHAT and CDR2 is FQNNGV in the germline V gene. V lost 2 bases and J 6 bases, leaving 8 bases between the germline ends. From approximately 430 ng of RNA, a library with molecular barcoded alpha/delta and beta/gamma adaptors was made. TCRdb redid the calling of the reads with MiXCR, one entry per CDR3 protein. The sample lists about 62,000 distinct CDR3 sequences, roughly 18% occurring once. At the time of active disease, bone marrow was collected from every patient. This clonotype was observed at least ten times. Its target is not known. The sequenced sample consisted of a population of CD138-negative cells sorted from bone marrow. The gene calls are TRBV11-2 and TRBJ2-1; D unclear. The sequence derives from a donor aged 40 or older with multiple myeloma. CDR3 amino acids: CASSLSPPNEQFF. The CDR3 coding sequence is TGTGCCAGCAGCTTATCCCCCCCCAATGAGCAGTTCTTC.